The clone carrying this T cell receptor beta chain has a handful of counts. TCRdb re-derived calls from the RT-PCR reads in MiXCR, one entry per CDR3 protein. This table has about 200,000 distinct CDR3 sequences, less than 45% appearing once. The record originates from a study of patients and donors after allogeneic stem cell transplantation. Trimming took off 2 bases at V and 5 bases at J, with 7 bases between the two ends. This CDR3 has 13 amino acids. This chain links TRBV12-3 or TRBV12-4 with TRBJ1-5; no clear D. Sequences were obtained from blood, either unsorted or a sorted T cell fraction (not recorded which). This receptor was identified in a human donor who was either an allogeneic HSCT recipient or a stem cell or donor lymphocyte infusion donor (not recorded which). It is not recorded whose cells these are; they may come from a transplant donor. The CDR3 here is CASSLKADQPQHF. The CDR3 nucleotides read TGTGCCAGCAGTTTAAAGGCAGATCAGCCCCAGCATTTT.